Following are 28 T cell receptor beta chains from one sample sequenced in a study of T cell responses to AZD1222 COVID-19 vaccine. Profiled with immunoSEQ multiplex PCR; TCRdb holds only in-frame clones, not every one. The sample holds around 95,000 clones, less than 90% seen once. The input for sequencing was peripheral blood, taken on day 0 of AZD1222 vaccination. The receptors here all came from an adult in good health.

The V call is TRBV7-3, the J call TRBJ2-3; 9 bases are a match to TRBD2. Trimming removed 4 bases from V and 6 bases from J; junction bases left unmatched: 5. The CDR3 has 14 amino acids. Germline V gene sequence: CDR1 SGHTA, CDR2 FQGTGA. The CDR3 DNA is TGTGCCAGCAGCTGGGGACTAGCATCCGATACGCAGTATTTT. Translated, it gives CASSWGLASDTQYF.

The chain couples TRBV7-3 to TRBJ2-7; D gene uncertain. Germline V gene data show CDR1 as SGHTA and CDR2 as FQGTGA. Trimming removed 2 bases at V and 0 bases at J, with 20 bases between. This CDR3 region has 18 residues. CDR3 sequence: CASSLESGGRISSYEQYF. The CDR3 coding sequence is TGTGCCAGCAGCTTAGAATCTGGCGGCAGGATTAGCTCCTACGAGCAGTACTTC.

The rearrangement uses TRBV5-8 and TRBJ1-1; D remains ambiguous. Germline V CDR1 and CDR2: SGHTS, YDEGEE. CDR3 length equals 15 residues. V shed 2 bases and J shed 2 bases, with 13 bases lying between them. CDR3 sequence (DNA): TGTGCCAGCAGCTTCAGGATATCGAGAAACACTGAAGCTTTCTTT. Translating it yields CASSFRISRNTEAFF.

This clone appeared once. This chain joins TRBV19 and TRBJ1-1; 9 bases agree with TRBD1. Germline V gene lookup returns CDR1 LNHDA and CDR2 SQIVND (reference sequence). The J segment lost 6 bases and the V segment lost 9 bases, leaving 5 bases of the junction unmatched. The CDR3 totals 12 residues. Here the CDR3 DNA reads TGTGCCAGCGGACAGGGGACGTCTGAAGCTTTCTTT. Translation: CASGQGTSEAFF.

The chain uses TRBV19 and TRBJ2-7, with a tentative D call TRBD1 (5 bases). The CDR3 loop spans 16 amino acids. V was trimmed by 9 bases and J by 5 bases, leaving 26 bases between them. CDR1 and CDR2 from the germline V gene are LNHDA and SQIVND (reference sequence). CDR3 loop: CARKPGRSMKGDEQYF. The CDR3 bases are TGTGCCAGAAAGCCGGGCCGCTCGATGAAAGGGGACGAGCAGTACTTC.

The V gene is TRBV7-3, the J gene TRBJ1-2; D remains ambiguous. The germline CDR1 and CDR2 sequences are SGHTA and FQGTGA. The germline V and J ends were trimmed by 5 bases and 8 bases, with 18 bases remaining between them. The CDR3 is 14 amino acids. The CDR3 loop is CASSPGNPVGGYTF. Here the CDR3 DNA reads TGTGCCAGCAGCCCCGGAAACCCCGTGGGGGGCTACACCTTC.

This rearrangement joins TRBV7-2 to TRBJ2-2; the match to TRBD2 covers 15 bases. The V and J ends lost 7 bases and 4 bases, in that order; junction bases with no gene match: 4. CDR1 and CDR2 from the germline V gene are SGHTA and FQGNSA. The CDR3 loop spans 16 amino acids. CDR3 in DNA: TGTGCCAGCACCGGACTAGCGGGAGGGGGCACCGGGGAGCTGTTTTTT. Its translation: CASTGLAGGGTGELFF.

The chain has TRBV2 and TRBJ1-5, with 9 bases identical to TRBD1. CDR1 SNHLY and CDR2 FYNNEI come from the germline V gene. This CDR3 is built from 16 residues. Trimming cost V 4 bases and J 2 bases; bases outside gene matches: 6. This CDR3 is CASSGTGGGGNQPQHF. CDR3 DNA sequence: TGTGCCAGCAGTGGAACAGGGGGCGGGGGCAATCAGCCCCAGCATTTT. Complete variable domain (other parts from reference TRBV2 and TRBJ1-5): EPEVTQTPSHQVTQMGQEVILRCVPISNHLYFYWYRQILGQKVEFLVSFYNNEISEKSEIFDDQFSVERPDGSNFTLKIRSTKLEDSAMYFCASSGTGGGGNQPQHFGDGTRLSIL.

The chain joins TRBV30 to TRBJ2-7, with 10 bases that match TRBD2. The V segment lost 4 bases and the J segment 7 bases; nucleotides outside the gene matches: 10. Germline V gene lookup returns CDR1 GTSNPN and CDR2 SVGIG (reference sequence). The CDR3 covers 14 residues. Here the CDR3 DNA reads TGTGCCTGGACCCACCCGGGACTAGCGAGGGAGCAGTACTTC. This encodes CAWTHPGLAREQYF.

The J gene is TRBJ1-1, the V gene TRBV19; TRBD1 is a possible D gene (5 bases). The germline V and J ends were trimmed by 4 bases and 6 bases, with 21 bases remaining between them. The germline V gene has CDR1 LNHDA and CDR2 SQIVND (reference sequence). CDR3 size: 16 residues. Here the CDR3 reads CASSTLTGTYQPEAFF. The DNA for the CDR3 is TGTGCCAGTAGTACGTTAACCGGGACGTATCAACCTGAAGCTTTCTTT.

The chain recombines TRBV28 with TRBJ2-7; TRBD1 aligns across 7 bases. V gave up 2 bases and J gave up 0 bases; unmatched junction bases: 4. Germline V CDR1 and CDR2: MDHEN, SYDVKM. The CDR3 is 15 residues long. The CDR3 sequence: CASSLTGVPSYEQYF. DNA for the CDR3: TGTGCCAGCAGTTTAACAGGGGTTCCCTCCTACGAGCAGTACTTC.

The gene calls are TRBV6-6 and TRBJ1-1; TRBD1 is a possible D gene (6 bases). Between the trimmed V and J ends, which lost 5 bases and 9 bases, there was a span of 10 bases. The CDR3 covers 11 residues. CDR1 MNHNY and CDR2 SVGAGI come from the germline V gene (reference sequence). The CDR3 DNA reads TGTGCCAGCAGTGCCGGACAGAAAGCTTTCTTT. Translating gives CASSAGQKAFF.

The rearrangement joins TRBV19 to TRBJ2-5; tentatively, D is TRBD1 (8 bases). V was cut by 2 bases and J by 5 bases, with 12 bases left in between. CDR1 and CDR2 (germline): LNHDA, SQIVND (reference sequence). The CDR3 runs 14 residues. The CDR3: CASSIQQGGETQYF. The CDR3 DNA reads TGTGCCAGTAGTATACAACAGGGGGGGGAGACCCAGTACTTC.

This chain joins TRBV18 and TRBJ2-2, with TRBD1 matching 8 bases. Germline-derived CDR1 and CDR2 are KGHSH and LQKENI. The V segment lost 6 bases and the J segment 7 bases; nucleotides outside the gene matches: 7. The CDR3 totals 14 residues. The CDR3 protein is CASSGGQGGGELFF. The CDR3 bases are TGTGCCAGCTCGGGAGGACAGGGCGGCGGGGAGCTGTTTTTT.

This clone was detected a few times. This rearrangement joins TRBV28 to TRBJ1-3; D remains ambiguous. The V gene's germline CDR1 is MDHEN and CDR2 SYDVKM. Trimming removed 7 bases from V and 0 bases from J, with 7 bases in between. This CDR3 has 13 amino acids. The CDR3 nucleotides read TGTGCCAGCACCCCCAACTCTGGAAACACCATATATTTT. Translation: CASTPNSGNTIYF.

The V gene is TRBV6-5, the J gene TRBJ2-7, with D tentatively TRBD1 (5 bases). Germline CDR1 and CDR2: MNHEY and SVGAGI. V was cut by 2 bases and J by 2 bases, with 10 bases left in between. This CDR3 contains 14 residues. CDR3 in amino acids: CASSYGQGAYEQYF. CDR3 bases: TGTGCCAGCAGTTACGGGCAGGGTGCCTACGAGCAGTACTTC.

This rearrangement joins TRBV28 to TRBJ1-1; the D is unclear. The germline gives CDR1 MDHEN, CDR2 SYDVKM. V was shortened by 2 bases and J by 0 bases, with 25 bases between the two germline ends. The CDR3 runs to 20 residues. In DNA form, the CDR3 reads TGTGCCAGCAGTTTAGGCCACGACCAGTGGGGTAACCTCATGAACACTGAAGCTTTCTTT. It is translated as CASSLGHDQWGNLMNTEAFF.

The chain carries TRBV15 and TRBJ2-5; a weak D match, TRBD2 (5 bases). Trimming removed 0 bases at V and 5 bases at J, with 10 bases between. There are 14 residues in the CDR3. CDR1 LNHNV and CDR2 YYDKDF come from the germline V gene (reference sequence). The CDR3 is CATSRDGGLETQYF. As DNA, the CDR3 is TGTGCCACCAGCAGAGATGGAGGCCTGGAGACCCAGTACTTC.

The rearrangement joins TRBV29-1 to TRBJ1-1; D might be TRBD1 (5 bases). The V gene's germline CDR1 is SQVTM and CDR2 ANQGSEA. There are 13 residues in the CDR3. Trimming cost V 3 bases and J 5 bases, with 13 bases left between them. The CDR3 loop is CSVDTGGGTEAFF. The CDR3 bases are TGCAGCGTTGATACTGGGGGGGGTACTGAAGCTTTCTTT.

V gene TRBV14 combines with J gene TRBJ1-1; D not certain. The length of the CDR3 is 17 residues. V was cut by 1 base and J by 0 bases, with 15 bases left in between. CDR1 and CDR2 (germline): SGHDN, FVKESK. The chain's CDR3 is CASSQGGGSLMNTEAFF. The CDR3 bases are TGTGCCAGCAGCCAAGGAGGTGGCAGCCTGATGAACACTGAAGCTTTCTTT.

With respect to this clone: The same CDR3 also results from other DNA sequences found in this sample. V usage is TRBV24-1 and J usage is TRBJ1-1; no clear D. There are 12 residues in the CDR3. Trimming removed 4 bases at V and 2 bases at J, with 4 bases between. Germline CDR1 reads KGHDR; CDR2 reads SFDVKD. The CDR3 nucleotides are TGTGCCACCAGTGACCGAAACACTGAAGCTTTCTTT. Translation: CATSDRNTEAFF.

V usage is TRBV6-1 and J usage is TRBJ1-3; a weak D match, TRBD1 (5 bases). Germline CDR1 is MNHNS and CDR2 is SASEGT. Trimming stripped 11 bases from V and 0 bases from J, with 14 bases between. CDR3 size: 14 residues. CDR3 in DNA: TGTGCCGGTAGGGACGGGCACTCTGGAAACACCATATATTTT. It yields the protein CAGRDGHSGNTIYF.

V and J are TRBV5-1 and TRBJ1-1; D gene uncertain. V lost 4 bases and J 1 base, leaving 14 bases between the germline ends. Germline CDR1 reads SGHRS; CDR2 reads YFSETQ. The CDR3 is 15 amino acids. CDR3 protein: CASSESRSANTEAFF. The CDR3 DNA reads TGCGCCAGCAGCGAGAGTAGGTCGGCGAACACTGAAGCTTTCTTT.

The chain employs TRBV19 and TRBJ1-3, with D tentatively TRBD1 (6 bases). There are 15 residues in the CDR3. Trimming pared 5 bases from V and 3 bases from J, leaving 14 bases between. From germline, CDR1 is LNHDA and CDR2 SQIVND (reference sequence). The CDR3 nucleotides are TGTGCCAGTAGTTTGACAGGATTTCTTGGAAACACCATATATTTT. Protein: CASSLTGFLGNTIYF.

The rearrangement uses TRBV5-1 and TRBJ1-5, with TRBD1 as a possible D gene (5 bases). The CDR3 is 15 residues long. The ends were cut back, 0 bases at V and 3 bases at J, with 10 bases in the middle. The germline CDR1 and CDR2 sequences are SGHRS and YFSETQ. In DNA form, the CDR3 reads TGCGCCAGCAGCTTGGGGACAACCTACAATCAGCCCCAGCATTTT. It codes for CASSLGTTYNQPQHF.

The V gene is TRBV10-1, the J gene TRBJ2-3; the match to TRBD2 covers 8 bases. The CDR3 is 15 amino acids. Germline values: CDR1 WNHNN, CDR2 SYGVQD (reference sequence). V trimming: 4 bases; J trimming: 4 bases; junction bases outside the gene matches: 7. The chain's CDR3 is CASSAVAGSADTQYF. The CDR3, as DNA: TGCGCCAGCAGTGCGGTAGCGGGATCGGCAGATACGCAGTATTTT.

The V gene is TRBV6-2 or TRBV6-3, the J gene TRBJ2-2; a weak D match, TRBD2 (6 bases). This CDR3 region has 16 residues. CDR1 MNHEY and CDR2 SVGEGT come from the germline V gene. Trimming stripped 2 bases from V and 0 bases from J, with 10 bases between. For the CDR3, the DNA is TGTGCCAGCAGTTACGGGGGGACCGCGAACACCGGGGAGCTGTTTTTT. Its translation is CASSYGGTANTGELFF.

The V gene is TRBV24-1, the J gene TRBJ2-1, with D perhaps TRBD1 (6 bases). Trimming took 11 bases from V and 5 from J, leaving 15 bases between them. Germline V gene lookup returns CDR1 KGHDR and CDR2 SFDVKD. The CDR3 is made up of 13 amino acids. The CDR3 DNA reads TGTGCCATCCAGGGGAGAACGGACAATGAGCAGTTCTTC. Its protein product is CAIQGRTDNEQFF.